This is a list of T cell receptor beta chains from one sample in a study of identical twins. TCRdb reanalysed the 5' RACE reads using MiXCR and keeps one entry per CDR3 protein. Among approximately 700,000 distinct CDR3 sequences listed, roughly 6% were seen once. Sequenced sample: naive T cells sorted from blood. These receptors all come from a man between 18 and 35 years old in good health. Each CDR3 is given with its conserved first and last residue. D genes are given only for firm matches. Clone size is shown for a subset of rows, as once, few, many or a class of expanded clone.

TRBJ2-2	TRBV12-3/TRBV12-4	many	TRBD2	TGTGCCAGCAGTTTGGGGGGGTTGGGCACCGGGGAGCTGTTTTTT	CASSLGGLGTGELFF
TRBJ2-2	TRBV4-3	few	NA	TGCGCCAGCAGCCAAAGGAGGGCGGTGGAGCTGTTTTTT	CASSQRRAVELFF
TRBJ1-1	TRBV7-6	many	NA	TGTGCCAGCACCGATGGCGGGGACACTGAAGCTTTCTTT	CASTDGGDTEAFF
TRBJ2-2	TRBV29-1	few	TRBD2	TGCAGCGGAAGCGAGGGCGGGAGGGGAACCGGGGAGCTGTTTTTT	CSGSEGGRGTGELFF
TRBJ2-1	TRBV3-1	many	TRBD2	TGTGCCAGCAGTCGCTTAGCCGGGACTAGCGGGAAAGAGGGGCAGTTCTTC	CASSRLAGTSGKEGQFF
TRBJ1-2	TRBV29-1	few	NA	TGCAGCGTCTCCGATTTCCACTATGGCTACACCTTC	CSVSDFHYGYTF
TRBJ2-1	TRBV9	many	NA	TGTGCCAGCAGCGCTATGACCGGGAAGCTAGAGCAGTTCTTC	CASSAMTGKLEQFF
TRBJ2-3	TRBV15	few	TRBD2	TGTGCCACCAGCGAAATACGGGAGGCCACAGATACGCAGTATTTT	CATSEIREATDTQYF
TRBJ1-5	TRBV19	few	NA	TGTGCCAGTAGTATGGGTATCCCGGGACGAGGGGCAAACAGTCAGCCCCAGCATTTT	CASSMGIPGRGANSQPQHF
TRBJ1-3	TRBV28	many	NA	TGTGCCAGCAGGGAGGTTATCTCTGGAAACACCATATATTTT	CASREVISGNTIYF
TRBJ1-5	TRBV7-9	many	NA	TGTGCCAGCAGTTCAAACGTTTATAGCAATCAGCCCCAGCATTTT	CASSSNVYSNQPQHF
TRBJ2-3	TRBV20-1	few	TRBD2	TGCAGTGCTCATAGGGGAGCGGGAGTAGCAGATACGCAGTATTTT	CSAHRGAGVADTQYF
TRBJ2-7	TRBV7-8	many	TRBD2	TGTGCCAGCAGCTTAGGGACTAGCGGGAGTGACGAGCAGTACTTC	CASSLGTSGSDEQYF
TRBJ2-7	TRBV6-5	many	TRBD2	TGTGCCAGCAGTTACCGTACTAGCGGGACCCCCTACGAGCAGTACTTC	CASSYRTSGTPYEQYF
TRBJ2-7	TRBV7-2	many	TRBD1	TGTGCCAGCAGCAGGGACAGGGTTGGGTACGAGCAGTACTTC	CASSRDRVGYEQYF
TRBJ1-4	TRBV7-9	few	NA	TGTGCCAGCGGGAGGAGTGCAACTAATGAAAAACTGTTTTTT	CASGRSATNEKLFF
TRBJ2-7	TRBV7-8	NA	TRBD2	TGTGCCAGCAGCTTCGTAAGCGGGGTTCCCTACGAGCAGTACTTC	CASSFVSGVPYEQYF
TRBJ2-7	TRBV4-3	NA	NA	TGCGCCAGCAGCCAAGAACAGCGTGCCCCCTACGAGCAGTACTTC	CASSQEQRAPYEQYF
TRBJ2-1	TRBV4-3	many	TRBD2	TGCGCCAGCAGCCAAGTTGTTAGGGAGGGGAAATCGAATGAGCAGTTCTTC	CASSQVVREGKSNEQFF
TRBJ2-2	TRBV7-2	many	NA	TGTGCCAGCAGCTTACCCACCGGGGAGCTGTTTTTT	CASSLPTGELFF
TRBJ2-1	TRBV10-3	many	TRBD2	TGTGCCATCAGTTCCGGGACTAGCGGGAGGAATGAGCAGTTCTTC	CAISSGTSGRNEQFF
TRBJ2-6	TRBV29-1	many	TRBD2	TGCAGCGCCGTTGGGAGGGCGTTATCTGGGGCCAACGTCCTGACTTTC	CSAVGRALSGANVLTF
TRBJ1-1	TRBV20-1	NA	NA	TGCAGTGCCAGAGGCCTATCGGGGGCGAGCACTGAAGCTTTCTTT	CSARGLSGASTEAFF
TRBJ2-7	TRBV28	many	NA	TGTGCCAGCAGTTTCGTAGCGTTATCCTACGAGCAGTACTTC	CASSFVALSYEQYF